This T cell receptor beta chain was observed in a study of blood T cell repertoires in COVID-19. Repertoires were generated with immunoSEQ multiplex PCR, while TCRdb's copy carries only in-frame clones and drops some. This table holds 250,000 to 300,000 clones, roughly 90% found once. This receptor was obtained from a woman between 25 and 40 years old with COVID-19, enrolled during active disease. Material for sequencing was peripheral blood.

The CDR3 protein is CASSPGEANQPQHF. For the CDR3, the DNA is TGCGCCAGCAGCCCCGGTGAAGCTAATCAGCCCCAGCATTTT. The chain recombines TRBV5-1 with TRBJ1-5; D is unclear. The germline V and J ends were trimmed by 4 bases and 4 bases, with 12 bases remaining between them. Germline V gives CDR1 SGHRS, CDR2 YFSETQ. CDR3 size: 14 residues.